This passage covers 6 T cell receptor beta chains from one sample sequenced in a study of CD8+ T cells in alopecia areata. Treatment indicated: oral pan-JAK inhibitor, 5-10 mg twice daily. Reverse transcribed after extraction, RNA yielded cDNA as the sequencing template. Produced via immunoSEQ multiplex PCR; TCRdb's table is partial and in-frame only. Of about 190,000 clones listed, 60% are singletons. This specimen was CD4+ T cells sorted from blood, taken at week 24, from a patient treated with tofacitinib. Source of these receptors: a human donor with alopecia areata.

In regard to this clone: Other DNA sequences in this specimen translate into the identical CDR3. The gene calls are TRBV4-3 and TRBJ1-1; no reliable D call. Looked up from germline, CDR1 is LGHNA and CDR2 is YSLEER. The CDR3 totals 13 residues. V gave up 1 base and J gave up 3 bases, with 6 bases separating them. CDR3 protein: CASSQGRYTEAFF. The CDR3 DNA sequence: TGCGCCAGCAGCCAAGGTCGGTACACTGAAGCTTTCTTT.

The V and J genes are TRBV29-1 and TRBJ1-5, with D unclear. The ends were cut back, 3 bases at V and 6 bases at J, with 3 bases in the middle. Looked up from germline, CDR1 is SQVTM and CDR2 is ANQGSEA. The CDR3 extends over 10 amino acids. The CDR3 nucleotides are TGCAGCGTTGACGGTCAGCCCCAGCATTTT. Translated: CSVDGQPQHF.

The genes are TRBV19 and TRBJ1-5; no reliable D call. CDR1 is LNHDA, CDR2 SQIVND, per germline (reference sequence). There are 11 residues in the CDR3. V gave up 8 bases and J gave up 9 bases, with 11 bases separating them. DNA for the CDR3: TGTGCCAGTGGTGAAGTTTGGCCCCAGCATTTT. It encodes CASGEVWPQHF.

This clone was found a few times. The chain joins TRBV7-3 to TRBJ2-3; possibly TRBD2 for D (7 bases). The germline CDR1 and CDR2 sequences are SGHTA and FQGTGA. V shed 5 bases and J shed 3 bases, with 15 bases lying between them. This CDR3 has 15 amino acids. The CDR3 nucleotides are TGTGCCAGCAGCCCTACGGGGGGCGGGACAGATACGCAGTATTTT. Protein sequence: CASSPTGGGTDTQYF. The full variable domain, with the rest looked up from reference TRBV7-3 and TRBJ2-3, is GAGVSQTPSNKVTEKGKYVELRCDPISGHTALYWYRQSLGQGPEFLIYFQGTGAADDSGLPNDRFFAVRPEGSVSTLKIQRTERGDSAVYLCASSPTGGGTDTQYFGPGTRLTVL.

This clone has just a few counts. This chain uses TRBV29-1 with TRBJ2-1; 8 nucleotides align to TRBD2. Germline V lookup: CDR1 SQVTM, CDR2 ANQGSEA. Unmatched junction bases numbered 10, after V lost 7 bases and J lost 5 bases. The CDR3 length is 14 residues. In DNA form, the CDR3 reads TGCAGCGGTGTACGGGGGGGCCTGAACAATGAGCAGTTCTTC. As protein: CSGVRGGLNNEQFF.

The CDR3 DNA follows: TGTGCCAGCAGTAAAAGAGCGTCGGGGGCGGGCGAGACCCAGTACTTC. It specifies CASSKRASGAGETQYF. This chain joins TRBV11-2 and TRBJ2-5; tentatively, D is TRBD1 or TRBD2 (6 bases each). CDR1 and CDR2 (germline): SGHAT, FQNNGV. This CDR3 comprises 16 residues. Deletions cut 6 bases from V and 5 bases from J, with 22 bases between.